This T cell receptor (beta chain) was documented in a study of response to subunit inactivated influenza vaccine. MiXCR, run by TCRdb on the RT-PCR reads, gives a single entry per CDR3 protein. The sample gives about 300,000 distinct CDR3 sequences, roughly 22% of which show up once; about a tenth is in the top ten. The V and J ends lost 6 bases and 11 bases respectively, with 13 bases between them. This CDR3 has 11 residues. Notes on this clonotype: Its antigen remains unknown.

Study-wide results and caveats: Authors suggested few new T cells are recruited by each seasonal influenza vaccination.

The chain couples TRBV12-3 or TRBV12-4 to TRBJ1-1, with D unclear. The sequences come from PBMCs from blood, collected about 20 months after vaccination. This TCR was sampled from a man in his fifties or sixties who received an inactivated influenza vaccine. CDR3 loop: CASRQERVAFF. CDR3 DNA sequence: TGTGCCAGCAGACAAGAGAGGGTGGCTTTCTTT.